These 19 T cell receptor beta chains were all obtained from the same sample, sequenced in a study of cytomegalovirus exposure and HLA in healthy donors. The PCR ran on 60 Vbeta and 13 Jbeta primers. The protocol was immunoSEQ multiplex PCR, while the TCRdb copy is restricted to in-frame clones and leaves out a portion. The table records about 190,000 clones, over 60% of them present only once. Sequencing was carried out using PBMCs. The receptors here all came from a man in his thirties or forties in good health and CMV-seropositive.

The chain joins TRBV6-1 to TRBJ2-6; no reliable D call. The CDR3 spans 16 residues. In germline, CDR1 is MNHNS, CDR2 SASEGT. The V and J ends lost 2 bases and 1 base respectively, with 9 bases between them. The CDR3 bases are TGTGCCAGCAGTGAACTAGATAGATCTGGGGCCAACGTCCTGACTTTC. This translates into CASSELDRSGANVLTF.

The chain carries TRBV7-8 and TRBJ2-5; maybe TRBD1 (6 bases). The CDR3 loop spans 14 amino acids. V lost 5 bases and J 0 bases, leaving 10 bases between the germline ends. Germline V CDR1 and CDR2: SGHVS, FQNEAQ. The CDR3 is CASSPRGHQETQYF. The DNA of the CDR3 is TGTGCCAGCAGCCCCAGGGGACACCAAGAGACCCAGTACTTC.

V is TRBV9 and J is TRBJ2-3; 8 bases agree with TRBD2. Germline CDR1 is SGDLS and CDR2 is YYNGEE. CDR3 length equals 14 residues. Losses at the gene ends were 9 bases for V and 4 bases for J; bases not matched to a gene: 10. In nucleotides, the CDR3 is TGTGCCACGGGGGCAAGCGGGGGATCAGATACGCAGTATTTT. This translates into CATGASGGSDTQYF. Based on the CDR3 plus reference TRBV9 and TRBJ2-3, the full variable domain is DSGVTQTPKHLITATGQRVTLRCSPRSGDLSVYWYQQSLDQGLQFLIQYYNGEERAKGNILERFSAQQFPDLHSELNLSSLELGDSALYFCATGASGGSDTQYFGPGTRLTVL.

CDR3 amino acids: CASSLADREYEQYF. The CDR3 DNA reads TGTGCCAGCAGTTTAGCCGACAGGGAATACGAGCAGTACTTC. The chain joins TRBV28 to TRBJ2-7, with TRBD1 matching 7 bases. The germline gives CDR1 MDHEN, CDR2 SYDVKM. The CDR3 is 14 amino acids. V gave up 2 bases and J gave up 4 bases; unmatched junction bases: 5.

CDR3 sequence reads: CASSPGVPGNIQYF. The CDR3 DNA is TGTGCCAGCAGCCCGGGGGTCCCTGGAAACATTCAGTACTTC. The genes are TRBV11-2 and TRBJ2-4, with D possibly matching TRBD2 (6 bases). Trimming took off 5 bases at V and 6 bases at J, with 14 bases between the two ends. The CDR3 length is 14 residues. CDR1 is SGHAT and CDR2 is FQNNGV in the germline V gene.

This clone showed up just once. The V call is TRBV27, the J call TRBJ2-7, with D possibly TRBD1 on 5 matching bases. Looked up from germline, CDR1 is MNHEY and CDR2 is SMNVEV (reference sequence). The CDR3 contains 16 residues. The germline V and J ends were trimmed by 3 bases and 6 bases, with 21 bases remaining between them. The DNA for the CDR3 is TGTGCCAGCAGTTTCCGCCTAGGGGCCGGGTCCGGCGAGCAGTACTTC. Translation: CASSFRLGAGSGEQYF.

The chain links TRBV7-3 to TRBJ2-7, with D uncertain. Germline values: CDR1 SGHTA, CDR2 FQGTGA. The CDR3 consists of 11 residues. The V end was cut by 8 bases, the J end by 1 base, with 6 bases between. Here the CDR3 reads CASGPSYEQYF. The DNA of the CDR3 is TGTGCCAGCGGCCCTTCCTACGAGCAGTACTTC.

The chain is built from TRBV7-8 and TRBJ1-4, with 7 bases lining up with TRBD1. The J segment lost 8 bases and the V segment lost 5 bases, leaving 11 bases of the junction unmatched. Germline CDR1 and CDR2: SGHVS and FQNEAQ. The CDR3 spans 15 residues. This CDR3 is CASSTGTARSEKLFF. Written as DNA, the CDR3 is TGTGCCAGCAGCACCGGGACAGCCCGTTCGGAAAAACTGTTTTTT.

This chain uses TRBV10-3 with TRBJ1-6; no firm D call. The CDR3 runs 15 residues. V was clipped by 4 bases and J by 1 base, with 8 bases between them. In germline, CDR1 is ENHRY, CDR2 SYGVKD. The CDR3 region has the DNA TGTGCCATCAGTGGTGGCGGTTCCTATAATTCACCCCTCCACTTT. This codes for CAISGGGSYNSPLHF.

CDR3 nucleotides: TGTGCCAGCAGTTACGAGGGCATGTGGAACGAGCAGTACTTC. Amino acids: CASSYEGMWNEQYF. V usage is TRBV6-5 and J usage is TRBJ2-7; D might be TRBD2 (5 bases). V lost 2 bases, J lost 5 bases, and 13 bases lay in between. Germline V CDR1 and CDR2: MNHEY, SVGAGI. The CDR3 has 14 amino acids.

This chain links TRBV28 with TRBJ1-5; no definite D call. Per the germline V gene, CDR1 is MDHEN and CDR2 is SYDVKM. V lost 3 bases and J lost 3, with 9 bases in between. The CDR3 loop spans 14 amino acids. CDR3 loop: CASSLRDYNQPQHF. The CDR3 nucleotides read TGTGCCAGCAGTTTGCGGGATTACAATCAGCCCCAGCATTTT.

The chain is built from TRBV7-9 and TRBJ2-5; 14 positions match TRBD2. V gave up 4 bases and J gave up 3 bases; unmatched junction bases: 7. The CDR3 totals 17 residues. The germline gives CDR1 SEHNR, CDR2 FQNEAQ (reference sequence). Here the CDR3 DNA reads TGTGCCAGCAGCTCTTTTGGACTAGCGGGGGGAAAAGAGACCCAGTACTTC. Amino acid sequence: CASSSFGLAGGKETQYF.

This chain connects TRBV28 to TRBJ2-7; 8 positions agree with TRBD1. The CDR3 contains 13 residues. Unmatched junction bases numbered 6, after V lost 4 bases and J lost 7 bases. CDR1 is MDHEN, CDR2 SYDVKM, per germline. CDR3 region: CASSSRGTGEQYF. CDR3 bases: TGTGCCAGCAGTTCGAGAGGGACAGGAGAGCAGTACTTC. The variable domain in full, with the rest retrieved from reference TRBV28 and TRBJ2-7, is DVKVTQSSRYLVKRTGEKVFLECVQDMDHENMFWYRQDPGLGLRLIYFSYDVKMKEKGDIPEGYSVSREKKERFSLILESASTNQTSMYLCASSSRGTGEQYFGPGTRLTVT.

The chain links TRBV30 to TRBJ1-4, with TRBD1 matching over 10 bases. This CDR3 region has 14 residues. J gave up 5 bases and V 3 bases, and 3 bases lay outside the gene matches. From germline, CDR1 is GTSNPN and CDR2 SVGIG (reference sequence). The CDR3 region is CAWSRGQGNEKLFF. DNA for the CDR3: TGTGCCTGGAGCCGGGGACAGGGGAATGAAAAACTGTTTTTT.

The chain couples TRBV19 to TRBJ1-2; 9 bases fit TRBD1. Trimming removed 6 bases from V and 10 bases from J; junction bases left unmatched: 12. CDR3 length equals 14 residues. The germline V gene has CDR1 LNHDA and CDR2 SQIVND (reference sequence). CDR3 DNA sequence: TGTGCCAGTAGCACCGTGGGACAGGGAATGGACTACACCTTC. Residues: CASSTVGQGMDYTF.

The chain is built from TRBV7-2 and TRBJ2-3; no firm D call. This CDR3 has 16 residues. V lost 5 bases, J lost 0 bases, and 15 bases lay in between. CDR1 and CDR2 (germline): SGHTA, FQGNSA. For the CDR3, the DNA is TGTGCCAGCAGCCTCCAGGCTACCATTAGCACAGATACGCAGTATTTT. The encoded protein is CASSLQATISTDTQYF. The whole variable domain, remainder taken from reference TRBV7-2 and TRBJ2-3, is GAGVSQSPSNKVTEKGKDVELRCDPISGHTALYWYRQSLGQGLEFLIYFQGNSAPDKSGLPSDRFSAERTGGSVSTLTIQRTQQEDSAVYLCASSLQATISTDTQYFGPGTRLTVL.

The chain recombines TRBV4-2 with TRBJ1-4; D might be TRBD1 (5 bases). The CDR3 sequence is 16 residues long. The germline gives CDR1 LGHNA, CDR2 YNFKEQ. V dropped 0 bases and J dropped 6 bases, with 14 bases sitting between them. The CDR3 DNA follows: TGTGCCAGCAGCCAAGATCAGGGCAGGGTGGATGAAAAACTGTTTTTT. Its protein is CASSQDQGRVDEKLFF.

This clone was found once. The chain carries TRBV15 and TRBJ2-5, with 7 bases lining up with TRBD2. CDR3 length equals 14 residues. The ends lost 0 bases at V and 4 bases at J; junction bases unmatched: 2. Germline lookup yields CDR1 LNHNV and CDR2 YYDKDF (reference sequence). CDR3 sequence (DNA): TGTGCCACCAGCAGAGATTGGGGGGGAGAGACCCAGTACTTC. The encoded protein is CATSRDWGGETQYF.

The J gene is TRBJ1-1, the V gene TRBV19; 10 nucleotides agree with TRBD1. Losses at the gene ends were 5 bases for V and 3 bases for J; bases not matched to a gene: 9. From germline, CDR1 is LNHDA and CDR2 SQIVND (reference sequence). CDR3 length: 16 amino acids. CDR3 in DNA: TGTGCCAGTAGTTCCCTGGGCGGGACAGGGGACACTGAAGCTTTCTTT. Translated, it gives CASSSLGGTGDTEAFF.